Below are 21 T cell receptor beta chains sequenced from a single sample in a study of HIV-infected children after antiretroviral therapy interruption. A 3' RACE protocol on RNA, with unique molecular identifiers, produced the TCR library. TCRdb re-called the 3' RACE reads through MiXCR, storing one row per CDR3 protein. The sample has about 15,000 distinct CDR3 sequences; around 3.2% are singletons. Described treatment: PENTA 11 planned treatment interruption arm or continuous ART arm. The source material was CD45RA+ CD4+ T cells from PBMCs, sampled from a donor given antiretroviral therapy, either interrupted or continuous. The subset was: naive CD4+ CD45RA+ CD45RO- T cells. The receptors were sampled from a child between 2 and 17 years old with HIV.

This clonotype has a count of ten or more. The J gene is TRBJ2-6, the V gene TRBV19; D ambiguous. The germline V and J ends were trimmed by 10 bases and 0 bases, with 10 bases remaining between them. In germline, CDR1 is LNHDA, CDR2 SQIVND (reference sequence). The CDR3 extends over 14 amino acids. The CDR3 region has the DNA TGTGCCACTTTGGGCAGCTCTGGGGCCAACGTCCTGACTTTC. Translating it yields CATLGSSGANVLTF.

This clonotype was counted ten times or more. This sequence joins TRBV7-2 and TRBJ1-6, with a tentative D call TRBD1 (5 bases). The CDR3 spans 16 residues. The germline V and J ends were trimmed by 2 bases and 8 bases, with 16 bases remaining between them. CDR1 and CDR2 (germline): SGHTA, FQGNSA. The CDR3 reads CASSLTPAGRDSPLHF. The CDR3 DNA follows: TGTGCCAGCAGCTTAACCCCTGCAGGGAGGGATTCACCCCTCCACTTT.

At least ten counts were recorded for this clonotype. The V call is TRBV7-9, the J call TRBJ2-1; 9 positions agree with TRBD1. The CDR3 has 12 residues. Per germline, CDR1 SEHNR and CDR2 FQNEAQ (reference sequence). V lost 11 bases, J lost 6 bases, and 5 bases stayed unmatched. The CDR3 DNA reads TGTGCCTGTCCGACAGGGGGCAATGAGCAGTTCTTC. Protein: CACPTGGNEQFF. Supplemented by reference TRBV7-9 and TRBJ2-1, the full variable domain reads DTGVSQNPRHKITKRGQNVTFRCDPISEHNRLYWYRQTLGQGPEFLTYFQNEAQLEKSRLLSDRFSAERPKGSFSTLEIQRTEQGDSAMYLCACPTGGNEQFFGPGTRLTVL.

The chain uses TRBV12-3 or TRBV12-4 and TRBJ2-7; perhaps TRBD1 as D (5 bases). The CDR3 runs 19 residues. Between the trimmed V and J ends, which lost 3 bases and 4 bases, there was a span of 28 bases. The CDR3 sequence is CASSFDSLGLPSTQYEQYF. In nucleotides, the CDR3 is TGTGCCAGCAGTTTTGACAGTTTAGGGCTCCCCTCAACCCAGTACGAGCAGTACTTC.

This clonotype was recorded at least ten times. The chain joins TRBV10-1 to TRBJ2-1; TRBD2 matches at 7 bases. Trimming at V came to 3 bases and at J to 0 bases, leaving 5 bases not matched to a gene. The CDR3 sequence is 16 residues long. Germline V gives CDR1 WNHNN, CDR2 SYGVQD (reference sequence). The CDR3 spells CASSELGGSSYNEQFF. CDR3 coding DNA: TGCGCCAGCAGTGAACTCGGGGGGAGCTCCTACAATGAGCAGTTCTTC.

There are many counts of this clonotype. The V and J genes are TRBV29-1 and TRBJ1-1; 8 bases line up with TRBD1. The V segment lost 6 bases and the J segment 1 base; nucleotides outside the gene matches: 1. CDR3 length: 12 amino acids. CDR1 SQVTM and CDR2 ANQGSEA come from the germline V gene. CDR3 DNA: TGCAGCGTAGACAGGGGGAACACTGAAGCTTTCTTT. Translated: CSVDRGNTEAFF.

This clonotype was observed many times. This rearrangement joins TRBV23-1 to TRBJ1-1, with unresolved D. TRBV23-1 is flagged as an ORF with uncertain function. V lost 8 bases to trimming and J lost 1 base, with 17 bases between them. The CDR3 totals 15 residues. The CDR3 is CASGLDRPGNTEAFF. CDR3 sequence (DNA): TGCGCCAGCGGGCTAGACCGGCCGGGGAACACTGAAGCTTTCTTT.

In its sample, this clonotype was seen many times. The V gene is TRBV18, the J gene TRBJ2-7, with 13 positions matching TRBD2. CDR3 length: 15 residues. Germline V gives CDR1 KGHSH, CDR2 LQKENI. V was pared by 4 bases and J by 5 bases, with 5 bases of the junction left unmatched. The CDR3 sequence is CASSLSGTSGNEQYF. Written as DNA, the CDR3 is TGTGCCAGCTCACTCTCCGGGACTAGCGGGAACGAGCAGTACTTC.

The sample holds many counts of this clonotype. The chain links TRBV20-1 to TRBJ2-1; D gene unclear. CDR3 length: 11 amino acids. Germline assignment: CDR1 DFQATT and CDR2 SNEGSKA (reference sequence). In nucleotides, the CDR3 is TGCAGGGGCCTAGGAAGCAATGAGCAGTTCTTC. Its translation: CRGLGSNEQFF.

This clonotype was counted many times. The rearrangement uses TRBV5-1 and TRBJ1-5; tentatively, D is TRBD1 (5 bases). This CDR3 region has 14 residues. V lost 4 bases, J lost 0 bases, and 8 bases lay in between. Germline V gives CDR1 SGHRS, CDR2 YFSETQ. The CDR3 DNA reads TGCGCCAGCAGCGCGGGACCTAGCAATCAGCCCCAGCATTTT. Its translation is CASSAGPSNQPQHF. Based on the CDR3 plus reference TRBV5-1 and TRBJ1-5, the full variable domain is KAGVTQTPRYLIKTRGQQVTLSCSPISGHRSVSWYQQTPGQGLQFLFEYFSETQRNKGNFPGRFSGRQFSNSRSEMNVSTLELGDSALYLCASSAGPSNQPQHFGDGTRLSIL.

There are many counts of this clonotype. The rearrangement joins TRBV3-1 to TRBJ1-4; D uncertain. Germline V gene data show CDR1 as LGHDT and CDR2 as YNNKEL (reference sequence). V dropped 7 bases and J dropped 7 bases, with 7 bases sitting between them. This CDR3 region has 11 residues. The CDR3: CASKAREKLFF. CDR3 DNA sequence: TGTGCCAGCAAGGCGCGTGAAAAACTGTTTTTT.

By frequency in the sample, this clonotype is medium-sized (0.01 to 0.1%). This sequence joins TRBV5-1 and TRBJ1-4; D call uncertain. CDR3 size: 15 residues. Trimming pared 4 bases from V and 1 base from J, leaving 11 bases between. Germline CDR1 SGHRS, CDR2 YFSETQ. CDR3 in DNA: TGCGCCAGCAGCCCGGGCGGGATAACTAATGAAAAACTGTTTTTT. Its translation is CASSPGGITNEKLFF.

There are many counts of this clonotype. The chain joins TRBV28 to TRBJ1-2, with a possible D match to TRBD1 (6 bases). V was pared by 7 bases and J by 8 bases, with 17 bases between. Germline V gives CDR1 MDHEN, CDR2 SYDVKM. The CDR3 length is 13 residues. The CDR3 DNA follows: TGTGCCAGCACTCCGAGGGGGGGGACGGGCTACACCTTC. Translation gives CASTPRGGTGYTF.

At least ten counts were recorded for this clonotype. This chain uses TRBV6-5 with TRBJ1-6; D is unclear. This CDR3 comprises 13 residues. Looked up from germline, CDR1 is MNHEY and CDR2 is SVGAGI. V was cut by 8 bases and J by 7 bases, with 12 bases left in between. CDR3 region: CASSYGFNSPLHF. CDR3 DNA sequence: TGTGCCAGCTCGTACGGCTTCAATTCACCCCTCCACTTT.

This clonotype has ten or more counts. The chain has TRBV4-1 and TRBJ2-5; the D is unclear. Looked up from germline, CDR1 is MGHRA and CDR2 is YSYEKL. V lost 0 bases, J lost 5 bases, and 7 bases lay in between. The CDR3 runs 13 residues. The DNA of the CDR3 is TGCGCCAGCAGCCAAGATCCCGGTGAGACCCAGTACTTC. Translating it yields CASSQDPGETQYF.

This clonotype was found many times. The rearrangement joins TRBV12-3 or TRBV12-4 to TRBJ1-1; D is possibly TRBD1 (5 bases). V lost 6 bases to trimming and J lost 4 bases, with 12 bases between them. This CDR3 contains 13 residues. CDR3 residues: CASSLDQGTEAFF. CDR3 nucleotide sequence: TGTGCCAGCAGCCTCGACCAGGGCACTGAAGCTTTCTTT.

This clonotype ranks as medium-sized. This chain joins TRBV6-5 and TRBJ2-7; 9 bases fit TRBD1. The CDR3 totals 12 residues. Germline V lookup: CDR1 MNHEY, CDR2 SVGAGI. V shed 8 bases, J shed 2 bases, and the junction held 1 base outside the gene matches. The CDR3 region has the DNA TGTGCCAGCGGGGACAGGGCCTACGAGCAGTACTTC. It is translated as CASGDRAYEQYF.

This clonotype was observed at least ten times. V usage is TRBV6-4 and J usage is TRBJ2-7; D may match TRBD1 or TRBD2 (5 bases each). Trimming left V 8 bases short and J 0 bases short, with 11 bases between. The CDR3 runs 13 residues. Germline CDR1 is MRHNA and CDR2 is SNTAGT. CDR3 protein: CASCRGSSYEQYF. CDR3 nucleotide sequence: TGTGCCAGCTGTCGGGGCAGCTCCTACGAGCAGTACTTC.

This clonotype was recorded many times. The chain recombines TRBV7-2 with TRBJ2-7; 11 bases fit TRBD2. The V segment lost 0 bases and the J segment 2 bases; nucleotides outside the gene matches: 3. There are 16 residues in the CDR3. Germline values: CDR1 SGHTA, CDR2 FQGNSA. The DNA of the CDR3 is TGTGCCAGCAGCTTAGCTGGGACTAGCGGACCCTACGAGCAGTACTTC. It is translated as CASSLAGTSGPYEQYF. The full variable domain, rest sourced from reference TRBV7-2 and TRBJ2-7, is GAGVSQSPSNKVTEKGKDVELRCDPISGHTALYWYRQSLGQGLEFLIYFQGNSAPDKSGLPSDRFSAERTGGSVSTLTIQRTQQEDSAVYLCASSLAGTSGPYEQYFGPGTRLTVT.

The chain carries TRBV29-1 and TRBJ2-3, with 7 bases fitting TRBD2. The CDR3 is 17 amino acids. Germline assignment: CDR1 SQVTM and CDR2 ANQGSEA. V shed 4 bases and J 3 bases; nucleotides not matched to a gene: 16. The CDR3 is CSVGSSTGEGLTDTQYF. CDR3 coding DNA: TGCAGCGTTGGGTCCTCGACGGGGGAGGGGTTAACAGATACGCAGTATTTT.

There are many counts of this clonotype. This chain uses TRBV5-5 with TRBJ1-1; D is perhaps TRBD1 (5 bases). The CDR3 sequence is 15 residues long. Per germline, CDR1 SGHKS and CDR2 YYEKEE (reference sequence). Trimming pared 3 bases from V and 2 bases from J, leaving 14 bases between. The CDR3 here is CASSSPFTGNTEAFF. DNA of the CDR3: TGTGCCAGCAGCTCTCCTTTTACAGGTAACACTGAAGCTTTCTTT. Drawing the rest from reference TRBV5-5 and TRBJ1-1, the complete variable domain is DAGVTQSPTHLIKTRGQQVTLRCSPISGHKSVSWYQQVLGQGPQFIFQYYEKEERGRGNFPDRFSARQFPNYSSELNVNALLLGDSALYLCASSSPFTGNTEAFFGQGTRLTVV.